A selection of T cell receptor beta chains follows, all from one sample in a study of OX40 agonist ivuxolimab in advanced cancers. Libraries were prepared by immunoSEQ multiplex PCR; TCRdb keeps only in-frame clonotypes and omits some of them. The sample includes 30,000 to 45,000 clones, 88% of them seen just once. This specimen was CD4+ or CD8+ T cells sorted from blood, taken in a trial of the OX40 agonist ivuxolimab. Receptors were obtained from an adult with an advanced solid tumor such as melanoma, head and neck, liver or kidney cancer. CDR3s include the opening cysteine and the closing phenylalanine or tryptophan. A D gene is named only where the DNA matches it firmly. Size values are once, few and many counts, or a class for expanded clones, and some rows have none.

CDR3aa: CASSPPGAQNTEAFF
CDR3nt: TGTGCCAGCAGCCCACCGGGGGCTCAGAACACTGAAGCTTTCTTT
v_gene: TRBV28
j_gene: TRBJ1-1
d_gene: .
abundance: once

CDR3aa: CASSSRDKTGARVNTEAFF
CDR3nt: TGTGCCAGCAGCTCTCGGGACAAAACAGGGGCCCGAGTCAACACTGAAGCTTTCTTT
v_gene: TRBV11-2
j_gene: TRBJ1-1
d_gene: TRBD1
abundance: .

CDR3aa: CASSRGTGTYGYTF
CDR3nt: TGTGCCAGCTCACGGGGGACAGGAACCTATGGCTACACCTTC
v_gene: TRBV18
j_gene: TRBJ1-2
d_gene: TRBD1
abundance: few

CDR3aa: CASSLGDRHGYTF
CDR3nt: TGCGCCAGCAGCTTGGGTGACCGCCATGGCTACACCTTC
v_gene: TRBV5-1
j_gene: TRBJ1-2
d_gene: .
abundance: .

CDR3aa: CASSRAGTGSTDTQYF
CDR3nt: TGTGCCAGTAGCCGAGCCGGGACAGGGAGCACAGATACGCAGTATTTT
v_gene: TRBV19
j_gene: TRBJ2-3
d_gene: TRBD1
abundance: .

CDR3aa: CASSPDAQSYNEQFF
CDR3nt: TGTGCCAGCTCACCAGACGCACAGTCCTACAATGAGCAGTTCTTC
v_gene: TRBV18
j_gene: TRBJ2-1
d_gene: .
abundance: .

CDR3aa: CASSMGGKDTQYF
CDR3nt: TGTGCCAGTAGTATGGGCGGGAAGGATACGCAGTATTTT
v_gene: TRBV19
j_gene: TRBJ2-3
d_gene: .
abundance: .

CDR3aa: CASRTDTGNTIYF
CDR3nt: TGTGCCAGCAGGACGGACACTGGAAACACCATATATTTT
v_gene: TRBV28
j_gene: TRBJ1-3
d_gene: .
abundance: once

CDR3aa: CASSSQQGLPRGTQYF
CDR3nt: TGTGCCAGCAGCTCACAACAGGGGCTACCGAGGGGGACCCAGTACTTC
v_gene: TRBV5-4
j_gene: TRBJ2-5
d_gene: TRBD1
abundance: .

CDR3aa: CASSYRGLLGQETQYF
CDR3nt: TGTGCCAGCAGTTACAGGGGACTCCTAGGACAAGAGACCCAGTACTTC
v_gene: TRBV6-5
j_gene: TRBJ2-5
d_gene: .
abundance: .